These 21 T cell receptor beta chains were all obtained from the same sample, sequenced in a study of blood T cell repertoires in COVID-19. TCRdb keeps only in-frame clones here, not all; method: immunoSEQ multiplex PCR. The sample has around 67,000 clones, just under 85% seen once. The sample consisted of peripheral blood. The receptor set was obtained from a man aged 65 to 85 with acute or convalescent COVID-19.

The rearrangement joins TRBV5-4 to TRBJ1-1; D gene uncertain. With 4 bases removed from V and 0 bases from J, the gap between germline ends came to 10 bases. The germline CDR1 and CDR2 sequences are SGHNT and YYREEE (reference sequence). The length of the CDR3 is 14 residues. The CDR3 DNA sequence: TGTGCCAGCAGCAGGCGCGGGCTGAACACTGAAGCTTTCTTT. Its translation is CASSRRGLNTEAFF.

This chain connects TRBV28 to TRBJ1-2; D ambiguous. CDR1 and CDR2 (germline): MDHEN, SYDVKM. Between the trimmed V and J ends, which lost 5 bases and 0 bases, there was a span of 10 bases. The CDR3 totals 14 residues. CDR3 DNA: TGTGCCAGCAGTCCGCCTCGGGCTAACTATGGCTACACCTTC. Translated, it gives CASSPPRANYGYTF.

This clone was counted once. The chain recombines TRBV19 with TRBJ1-2; D call uncertain. Trimming removed 3 bases at V and 4 bases at J, with 12 bases between. Looked up from germline, CDR1 is LNHDA and CDR2 is SQIVND (reference sequence). This CDR3 comprises 14 residues. The CDR3 coding sequence is TGTGCCAGTAGTATTGGTAGTTCCCGCTATGGCTACACCTTC. It codes for CASSIGSSRYGYTF.

J is TRBJ1-1 and V is TRBV27; TRBD1 aligns across 10 bases. This CDR3 spans 14 amino acids. CDR1 and CDR2 from the germline V gene are MNHEY and SMNVEV (reference sequence). The ends lost 5 bases at V and 5 bases at J; junction bases unmatched: 5. This chain's CDR3 is CASSHRTGGTEAFF. In DNA, the CDR3 is TGTGCCAGCAGTCACCGGACAGGGGGAACTGAAGCTTTCTTT.

This clone was counted between two and nine times. This rearrangement joins TRBV6-5 to TRBJ2-3, with D perhaps matching TRBD2 (5 bases). Germline assignment: CDR1 MNHEY and CDR2 SVGAGI. Trimming stripped 6 bases from V and 2 bases from J, with 12 bases between. The CDR3 has 14 residues. In nucleotides, the CDR3 is TGTGCCAGCAGCACCCTCGGGGACACAGATACGCAGTATTTT. Its translation: CASSTLGDTDTQYF.

The genes are TRBV28 and TRBJ2-7, with unresolved D. The germline V gene encodes CDR1 MDHEN and CDR2 SYDVKM. Trimming pared 1 base from V and 7 bases from J, leaving 5 bases between. The CDR3 covers 11 residues. This CDR3 is CASSLLREQYF. DNA for the CDR3: TGTGCCAGCAGTTTATTGCGGGAGCAGTACTTC.

This sequence joins TRBV6-5 and TRBJ2-7, with D perhaps matching TRBD2 (6 bases). Germline lookup yields CDR1 MNHEY and CDR2 SVGAGI. Trimming shortened V by 7 bases and J by 1 base, and 17 bases separated the two germline ends. The CDR3 length is 15 residues. The CDR3 DNA reads as TGTGCCAGCACCGGGGGTGGGGTAGGGTCCTACGAGCAGTACTTC. This translates into CASTGGGVGSYEQYF.

This clone was observed a single time. The chain has TRBV28 and TRBJ2-7; 7 bases are shared with TRBD2. Germline assignment: CDR1 MDHEN and CDR2 SYDVKM. CDR3 length equals 12 residues. Trimming cost V 6 bases and J 5 bases; bases outside gene matches: 4. This chain's CDR3 is CASSAREDEQYF. In DNA, the CDR3 is TGTGCCAGCAGCGCTCGGGAGGACGAGCAGTACTTC.

The V and J genes are TRBV5-5 and TRBJ2-6; D may be TRBD1 (5 bases). The CDR3 runs 16 residues. V lost 4 bases, J lost 0 bases, and 11 bases lay in between. The germline gives CDR1 SGHKS, CDR2 YYEKEE (reference sequence). The CDR3 bases are TGTGCCAGCAGCCCCAACAGGCACTCTGGGGCCAACGTCCTGACTTTC. Amino acid sequence: CASSPNRHSGANVLTF.

The chain joins TRBV10-3 to TRBJ1-1; 7 bases are a match to TRBD1. The V gene's germline CDR1 is ENHRY and CDR2 SYGVKD. The J segment lost 4 bases and the V segment lost 0 bases, leaving 5 bases of the junction unmatched. The CDR3 contains 15 residues. In nucleotides, the CDR3 is TGTGCCATCAGTGAGTCAAGGGGGCTGGGCACTGAAGCTTTCTTT. Protein sequence: CAISESRGLGTEAFF.

This clone appeared a few times. This chain connects TRBV28 to TRBJ2-7; 14 nucleotides match TRBD2. Losses at the gene ends were 6 bases for V and 5 bases for J; bases not matched to a gene: 6. The CDR3 is made up of 15 amino acids. CDR1 and CDR2 from the germline V gene are MDHEN and SYDVKM. The CDR3 DNA reads TGTGCCAGCAGCGACAGGGGACTAGCGGGAGACGAGCAGTACTTC. This sequence encodes CASSDRGLAGDEQYF.

The chain joins TRBV7-3 to TRBJ2-5; 8 positions match TRBD2. Germline V CDR1 and CDR2: SGHTA, FQGTGA. Trimming cost V 5 bases and J 5 bases; bases outside gene matches: 10. The CDR3 extends over 15 amino acids. The CDR3 DNA reads TGTGCCAGCAGCCCTATGGGCTCGGGAGGGGAGACCCAGTACTTC. Translation: CASSPMGSGGETQYF.

The chain combines TRBV29-1 with TRBJ1-1; D is possibly TRBD1 (5 bases). The CDR3 totals 14 residues. Deletions cut 7 bases from V and 1 base from J, with 16 bases between. Germline V CDR1 and CDR2: SQVTM, ANQGSEA. CDR3 sequence: CSARNDRWNTEAFF. CDR3 bases: TGCAGCGCTAGAAACGACAGATGGAACACTGAAGCTTTCTTT.

The chain recombines TRBV4-3 with TRBJ1-4; TRBD1 agrees at 10 bases. The germline V gene has CDR1 LGHNA and CDR2 YSLEER. The CDR3 sequence is 15 residues long. V gave up 0 bases and J gave up 5 bases; unmatched junction bases: 0. As DNA, the CDR3 is TGCGCCAGCAGCCAAGAGGGACAGGGGAATGAAAAACTGTTTTTT. Protein product: CASSQEGQGNEKLFF.

This clone was seen once. The rearrangement uses TRBV6-1 and TRBJ2-1; perhaps TRBD2 as D (6 bases). Looked up from germline, CDR1 is MNHNS and CDR2 is SASEGT. The CDR3 length is 16 residues. The V end was cut by 2 bases, the J end by 7 bases, with 18 bases between. In DNA form, the CDR3 reads TGTGCCAGCAGTGAATGGGAACGTGGGGGAGGAAATGAGCAGTTCTTC. This translates into CASSEWERGGGNEQFF.

This clone was counted a few times. This sequence joins TRBV29-1 and TRBJ1-1; unclear D gene. Trimming removed 4 bases at V and 5 bases at J, with 11 bases between. Germline CDR1 reads SQVTM; CDR2 reads ANQGSEA. The CDR3 loop spans 12 amino acids. Here the CDR3 reads CSVAWTGTEAFF. CDR3 sequence (DNA): TGCAGCGTTGCCTGGACGGGGACTGAAGCTTTCTTT.

The V gene is TRBV3-1 (or the pseudogene TRBV3-2), the J gene TRBJ2-2, with 14 bases matching TRBD2. This CDR3 has 16 residues. V dropped 4 bases and J dropped 7; count of bases not matched to a gene: 5. Germline V lookup: CDR1 LGHDT, CDR2 YNNKEL (reference sequence). CDR3 bases: TGTGCCAGCAGCCGATCGACTAGCGGGAGGGTCGGGGAGCTGTTTTTT. Residues: CASSRSTSGRVGELFF.

The chain couples TRBV5-8 to TRBJ2-7; D gene ambiguous. The CDR3 covers 11 residues. Germline values: CDR1 SGHTS, CDR2 YDEGEE. V was cut by 5 bases and J by 3 bases, with 6 bases left in between. CDR3 sequence reads: CASRRFYEQYF. In nucleotides, the CDR3 is TGTGCCAGCAGGCGCTTCTACGAGCAGTACTTC.

The chain has TRBV6-5 and TRBJ1-1, with D possibly TRBD1 on 5 matching bases. This CDR3 region has 15 residues. The V gene lost 6 bases and the J gene lost 3 bases, with 17 bases spanning the gap. CDR1 MNHEY and CDR2 SVGAGI come from the germline V gene. The CDR3 spells CASRLSPTAYTEAFF. In nucleotides, the CDR3 is TGTGCCAGCAGACTATCCCCGACAGCTTACACTGAAGCTTTCTTT.

The chain uses TRBV7-2 and TRBJ2-1; 8 bases line up with TRBD2. This CDR3 is built from 16 residues. V shed 5 bases and J 0 bases; nucleotides not matched to a gene: 6. The germline gives CDR1 SGHTA, CDR2 FQGNSA. In DNA, the CDR3 is TGTGCCAGCAGCGCCTCGGGGGGGTTCTCCTACAATGAGCAGTTCTTC. This codes for CASSASGGFSYNEQFF.

This clone appeared a single time. The V and J genes are TRBV6-6 and TRBJ2-7; tentatively, D is TRBD1 (6 bases). V was trimmed by 4 bases and J by 6 bases, leaving 7 bases between them. The CDR3 spans 11 residues. The V gene's germline CDR1 is MNHNY and CDR2 SVGAGI (reference sequence). CDR3 protein: CASSSRGEQYF. The CDR3 DNA reads as TGTGCCAGCAGTTCCAGGGGCGAGCAGTACTTC.